What follows describes a single T cell receptor (beta chain). Its matching antigen is unknown. Trimming removed 10 bases from V and 0 bases from J, with 11 bases in between. In germline, CDR1 is MNHNS, CDR2 SASEGT. The CDR3 length is 13 residues. Sequencing used immunoSEQ multiplex PCR; TCRdb keeps in-frame clones, though not all of them. The table lists 100,000 to 150,000 clones, roughly 90% of them singletons. The entry originates in a study of cytomegalovirus exposure and HLA in healthy donors. About the study: The use of the same platform for the roughly 130 validation repertoires and the approximately 670 first-cohort repertoires was reported by a later analysis.

Regarding the study as a whole: The tendency of first-cohort TCR clusters to co-occur in the roughly 110 validation repertoires was the finding of a later analysis.

The chain combines TRBV6-1 with TRBJ2-3, with a tentative D call TRBD2 (5 bases). This clonotype originated in a man under 40 in good health and CMV-seronegative. The sequenced sample consisted of PBMCs. This CDR3 is CATVRGSTDTQYF. The CDR3 DNA reads TGTGCCACCGTACGGGGTAGCACAGATACGCAGTATTTT.